The subject of this entry is one TCR beta chain. The specificity of this receptor is unknown. No much larger clone is present one base from it, and per-base qualities are unavailable. The selected pancreatic ductal adenocarcinoma patients had received surgery without neoadjuvant therapy. Peripheral blood was collected in heparin tubes, and PBMCs were then isolated from the blood with a histopaque density gradient and cryopreserved in about 10% DMSO. Using the DNeasy Blood and Tissue Kit along with Proteinase K and RNase treatment, genomic DNA was extracted from over 5 PBMC specimens and roughly 10 flash-frozen tumor specimens. The data are from a study of T cells in pancreatic ductal adenocarcinoma (dated by TCRdb to about 2017). For the study in its entirety: Surgically resected pancreatic ductal adenocarcinoma specimens were analyzed for the quantity, spatial distribution, and characteristics of both suppressive cells and tumor-infiltrating CD8+ T cells, an effort aimed at clarifying the adaptive T-cell response occurring naturally. What the study reported, not specific to this receptor: Since most people with pancreatic cancer show up with disease that cannot be operated on, the resected cohort was biased toward the minority who had early-stage disease. There was no significant difference in T-cell clonality between tumor and blood, where mean clonality was roughly 0.1 for tumors and 0.072 for blood. Comparisons of clonality between tumor and blood may be biased because tumors are enriched in CD45RO+ effector T cells rather than naive T cells, which biases the comparison toward lower diversity. More total productive templates and about 8-fold more unique clonotypes were found in blood samples than in tumor samples.

CDR1 is given as SGHRS and CDR2 as YFSETQ, both from the germline V gene. Trimmed from V: 0 bases; trimmed from J: 9 bases; junction bases lacking a gene match: 5. Including cysteine and phenylalanine, the CDR3 has 15 amino acids. CDR3 DNA only is kept here, 45 bases in frame from base 1. TCR beta CDR3 regions were amplified from genomic DNA using the immunoSEQ hsTCRB kit. An Illumina HiSeq system was used to carry out high-throughput TRB CDR3 sequencing. Regarding the original processing steps: The immunoSEQ software was used to analyze sequencing reads, and nonproductive sequences containing premature stops or frame-shifts were excluded. Clonality of the repertoire was calculated as one minus the Shannon entropy normalized by log2 of the number of unique productive sequences. As stored in TCRdb, this immuneACCESS dataset retains in-frame rearrangements with V and J assigned. A fraction of the clones does not appear; measured against another copy, unresolved V genes explain less than half of the discrepancy, and the remainder lacks a known reason. V and J calls and clone size are given by that table; D and trimming were obtained from the DNA. This sample has around 94,000 clones in its table, and about 95% of those were observed once. Roughly 3% of the sample is in the top ten clones.

The V and J segments used are TRBV5-1 and TRBJ2-1; 11 central nucleotides agree with TRBD2. Material: PBMCs. The clonotype was recovered from a human donor with pancreatic ductal adenocarcinoma. The CDR3 region reads CASSLEVAGGTEQFF. The DNA is TGCGCCAGCAGCTTGGAGGTAGCGGGAGGGACTGAGCAGTTCTTC.